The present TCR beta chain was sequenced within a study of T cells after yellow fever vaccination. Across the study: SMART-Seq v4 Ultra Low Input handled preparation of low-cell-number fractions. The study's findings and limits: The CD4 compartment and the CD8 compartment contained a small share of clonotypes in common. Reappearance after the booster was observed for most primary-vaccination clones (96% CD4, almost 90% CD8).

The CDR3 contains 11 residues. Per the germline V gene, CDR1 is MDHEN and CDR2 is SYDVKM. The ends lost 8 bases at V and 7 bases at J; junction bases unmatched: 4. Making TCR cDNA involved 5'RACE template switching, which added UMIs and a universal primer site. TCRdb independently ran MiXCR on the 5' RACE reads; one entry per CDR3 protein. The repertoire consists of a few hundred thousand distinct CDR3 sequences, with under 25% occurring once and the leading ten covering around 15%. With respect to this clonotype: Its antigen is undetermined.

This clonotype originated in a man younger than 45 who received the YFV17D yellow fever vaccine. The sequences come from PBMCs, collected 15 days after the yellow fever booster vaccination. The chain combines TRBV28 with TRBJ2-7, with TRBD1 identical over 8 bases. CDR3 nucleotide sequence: TGTGCCAGCCGCAGGGGGCGGGAGCAGTACTTC. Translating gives CASRRGREQYF.